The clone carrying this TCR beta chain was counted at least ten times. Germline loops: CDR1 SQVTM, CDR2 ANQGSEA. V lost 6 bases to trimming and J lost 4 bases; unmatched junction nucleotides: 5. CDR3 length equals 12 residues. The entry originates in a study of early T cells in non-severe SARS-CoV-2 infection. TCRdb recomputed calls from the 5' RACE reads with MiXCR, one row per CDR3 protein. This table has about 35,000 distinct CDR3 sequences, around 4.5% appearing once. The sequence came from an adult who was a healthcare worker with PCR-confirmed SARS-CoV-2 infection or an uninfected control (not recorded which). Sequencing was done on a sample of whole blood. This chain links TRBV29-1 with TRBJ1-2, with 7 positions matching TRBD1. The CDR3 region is CSVATGAYGYTF. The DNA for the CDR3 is TGCAGCGTCGCCACAGGGGCCTATGGCTACACCTTC.